This T cell receptor (beta chain) was observed in a study of blood T cell repertoires in COVID-19. For the study at large: Researchers got acute and convalescent COVID-19 samples from the United States, Italy and Spain.

Exposed study participants had met a COVID-19 case within 2 weeks before entry. The protocol was immunoSEQ multiplex PCR, while the TCRdb copy is restricted to in-frame clones and leaves out a portion. Here the sample spans about 430,000 clones, roughly 90% being singletons. With 0 bases removed from V and 4 bases from J, the gap between germline ends came to 16 bases. CDR3 length equals 17 residues. Germline CDR1 is SGHVS and CDR2 is FNYEAQ. The chain combines TRBV7-6 with TRBJ2-1, with D possibly being TRBD2 (7 bases). The source is a woman under 30 who had been exposed to COVID-19. Specimen: PBMCs or T cells enriched from blood (not recorded which). CDR3 region: CASSLAPGGGSYNEQFF. CDR3 sequence (DNA): TGTGCCAGCAGCTTAGCCCCCGGGGGCGGGAGTTACAATGAGCAGTTCTTC. Supplemented by reference TRBV7-6 and TRBJ2-1, the full variable domain reads GAGVSQSPRYKVTKRGQDVALRCDPISGHVSLYWYRQALGQGPEFLTYFNYEAQQDKSGLPNDRFSAERPEGSISTLTIQRTEQRDSAMYRCASSLAPGGGSYNEQFFGPGTRLTVL.